This TCR beta chain was identified during a study of blood T cell repertoires in COVID-19. Between the trimmed V and J ends, which lost 1 base and 2 bases, there was a span of 5 bases. Germline values: CDR1 SGHNT, CDR2 YENEEA. The CDR3 has 13 residues. Clones were sequenced by immunoSEQ multiplex PCR, and TCRdb holds only the in-frame ones, with some missing. The sample shows around 59,000 clones, approximately 80% of them seen only once. The chain has TRBV11-3 and TRBJ1-1; a weak D match, TRBD1 (5 bases). Input material: peripheral blood. This sequence was found in a man aged 60 to 69 with acute or convalescent COVID-19. CDR3 nucleotide sequence: TGTGCCAGCAGCTTAGGGACAAACACTGAAGCTTTCTTT. It specifies CASSLGTNTEAFF. The complete variable domain, with remaining parts taken from reference TRBV11-3 and TRBJ1-1, reads EAGVVQSPRYKIIEKKQPVAFWCNPISGHNTLYWYLQNLGQGPELLIRYENEEAVDDSQLPKDRFSAERLKGVDSTLKIQPAELGDSAVYLCASSLGTNTEAFFGQGTRLTVV.